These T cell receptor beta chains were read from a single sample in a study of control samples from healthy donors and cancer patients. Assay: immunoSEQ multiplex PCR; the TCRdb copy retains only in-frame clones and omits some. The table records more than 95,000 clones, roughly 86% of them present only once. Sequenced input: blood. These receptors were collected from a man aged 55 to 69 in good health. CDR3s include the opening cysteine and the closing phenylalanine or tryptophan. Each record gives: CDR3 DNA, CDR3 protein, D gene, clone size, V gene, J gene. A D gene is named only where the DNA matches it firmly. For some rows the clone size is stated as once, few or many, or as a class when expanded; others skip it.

cdr3_nt: TGTGCCAGCACTCTATCCGGACTATCAGATACGCAGTATTTT; cdr3_aa: CASTLSGLSDTQYF; d_call: NA; clone_size: NA; v_call: TRBV7-2; j_call: TRBJ2-3
cdr3_nt: TGTGCCTGGAGTGCCCAAGGTCAGCAGTACTTC; cdr3_aa: CAWSAQGQQYF; d_call: NA; clone_size: once; v_call: TRBV30; j_call: TRBJ2-7
cdr3_nt: TGTGCCAGCAGTTACCAGGACAGGGGGCTCTACGAGCAGTACTTC; cdr3_aa: CASSYQDRGLYEQYF; d_call: TRBD1; clone_size: NA; v_call: TRBV6-5; j_call: TRBJ2-7
cdr3_nt: TGTGCCGTCGCCATCTTGGGGACAACAATTAATGGCTACACCTTC; cdr3_aa: CAVAILGTTINGYTF; d_call: NA; clone_size: NA; v_call: TRBV10-3; j_call: TRBJ1-2
cdr3_nt: TGTGCCACCAGTGATCCCTCGACAGGGACTAACACCGGGGAGCTGTTTTTT; cdr3_aa: CATSDPSTGTNTGELFF; d_call: NA; clone_size: NA; v_call: TRBV24-1; j_call: TRBJ2-2
cdr3_nt: TGTGCCAGCAGCGCGGGGACAGACACCGGGGAGCTGTTTTTT; cdr3_aa: CASSAGTDTGELFF; d_call: TRBD1; clone_size: NA; v_call: TRBV9; j_call: TRBJ2-2
cdr3_nt: TGTGCCAGCAGTTTAAAAGGGCCACCCTACGAGCAGTACTTC; cdr3_aa: CASSLKGPPYEQYF; d_call: NA; clone_size: NA; v_call: TRBV28; j_call: TRBJ2-7
cdr3_nt: TGTGCCAGCAGTACCCTAAAGGGGGTGGGGGTTCCTAACTATGGCTACACCTTC; cdr3_aa: CASSTLKGVGVPNYGYTF; d_call: NA; clone_size: few; v_call: TRBV27; j_call: TRBJ1-2
cdr3_nt: TGTGCCAGCAGCCGTTCTACGGGAGGCTACACCTTC; cdr3_aa: CASSRSTGGYTF; d_call: NA; clone_size: once; v_call: TRBV3-1/TRBV3-2; j_call: TRBJ1-2
cdr3_nt: TGTGCCAGCAGCAATCGGGACAGGAATTCCGGGGAGCTGTTTTTT; cdr3_aa: CASSNRDRNSGELFF; d_call: TRBD1; clone_size: once; v_call: TRBV9; j_call: TRBJ2-2
cdr3_nt: TGTGCCAGCAGGAACCTGGGGGAGACCCAGTACTTC; cdr3_aa: CASRNLGETQYF; d_call: NA; clone_size: NA; v_call: TRBV2; j_call: TRBJ2-5
cdr3_nt: TGTGCCAGCAGCCAAGATGCAGGGAACACTGAAGCTTTCTTT; cdr3_aa: CASSQDAGNTEAFF; d_call: NA; clone_size: NA; v_call: TRBV4-2; j_call: TRBJ1-1
cdr3_nt: TGTGCCAGCAGTTTCAGGACAGGGAGTTTTCTGTTTTTT; cdr3_aa: CASSFRTGSFLFF; d_call: TRBD1; clone_size: NA; v_call: TRBV12-3/TRBV12-4; j_call: TRBJ1-4
cdr3_nt: TGTGCCAGCAGCTTACTAGGGGGGACTAATGAAAAACTGTTTTTT; cdr3_aa: CASSLLGGTNEKLFF; d_call: NA; clone_size: NA; v_call: TRBV2; j_call: TRBJ1-4
cdr3_nt: TGTGCCAGCAGCTACCTCGGGACTACCGCCGGAGAGACCCAGTACTTC; cdr3_aa: CASSYLGTTAGETQYF; d_call: TRBD2; clone_size: few; v_call: TRBV4-2; j_call: TRBJ2-5
cdr3_nt: TGTGCCAGCAGCGTCTGGGACAGGGTGGACTCCGGAAACACCATATATTTT; cdr3_aa: CASSVWDRVDSGNTIYF; d_call: TRBD1; clone_size: NA; v_call: TRBV9; j_call: TRBJ1-3
cdr3_nt: TGTGCCACCAGTGACCCCGCCGACGGTCCCTTAGGGCCCCAGCATTTT; cdr3_aa: CATSDPADGPLGPQHF; d_call: NA; clone_size: NA; v_call: TRBV24-1; j_call: TRBJ1-5
cdr3_nt: TGTGCCAGCAGCCCATTTTCGGGGTTACCGCAGTATTTT; cdr3_aa: CASSPFSGLPQYF; d_call: NA; clone_size: NA; v_call: TRBV28; j_call: TRBJ2-3
cdr3_nt: TGTGCCAGCAGTGAAGGGACAGTAGCCAATCAGCCCCAGCATTTT; cdr3_aa: CASSEGTVANQPQHF; d_call: NA; clone_size: NA; v_call: TRBV6-1; j_call: TRBJ1-5
cdr3_nt: TGCGCCAGCAGCTTGGGGACAGGGGGCGGGTCACCCCTCCACTTT; cdr3_aa: CASSLGTGGGSPLHF; d_call: TRBD1; clone_size: NA; v_call: TRBV5-1; j_call: TRBJ1-6
cdr3_nt: TGTGCCAGCTCACCCACTACATTCAGGGACTTCTACGAGCAGTACTTC; cdr3_aa: CASSPTTFRDFYEQYF; d_call: NA; clone_size: few; v_call: TRBV18; j_call: TRBJ2-7
cdr3_nt: TGTGCCAGTAGTGCGGGTCCCAGAGAGACCCAGTACTTC; cdr3_aa: CASSAGPRETQYF; d_call: NA; clone_size: NA; v_call: TRBV19; j_call: TRBJ2-5
cdr3_nt: TGCAGCGTTGTAAAAGGGCAGGGGGACACTGAAGCTTTCTTT; cdr3_aa: CSVVKGQGDTEAFF; d_call: TRBD1; clone_size: NA; v_call: TRBV29-1; j_call: TRBJ1-1
cdr3_nt: TGCGCCAGCAGCCAAGACGCCCTGGGGGCGAACTATGGCTACACCTTC; cdr3_aa: CASSQDALGANYGYTF; d_call: NA; clone_size: NA; v_call: TRBV4-3; j_call: TRBJ1-2
cdr3_nt: TGTGCCAGTAGGATGACAGTCTCGGGCACTGAAGCTTTCTTT; cdr3_aa: CASRMTVSGTEAFF; d_call: NA; clone_size: once; v_call: TRBV19; j_call: TRBJ1-1
cdr3_nt: TGTGCCAGTAGTATAGCGGGACAGGGGGCGAAAGATACGCAGTATTTT; cdr3_aa: CASSIAGQGAKDTQYF; d_call: TRBD1; clone_size: NA; v_call: TRBV19; j_call: TRBJ2-3
cdr3_nt: TGCGCCAGCAGCCAAGATAGAGCCGACCTTGTCAATTCACCCCTCCACTTT; cdr3_aa: CASSQDRADLVNSPLHF; d_call: NA; clone_size: NA; v_call: TRBV4-3; j_call: TRBJ1-6
cdr3_nt: TGTGCCAGCAGTTCAGGGGTTTCCGAGCAGTACTTC; cdr3_aa: CASSSGVSEQYF; d_call: NA; clone_size: few; v_call: TRBV12-3/TRBV12-4; j_call: TRBJ2-7
cdr3_nt: TGCGCCAGCAGCAGCGGGACAACCTACGAGCAGTACTTC; cdr3_aa: CASSSGTTYEQYF; d_call: NA; clone_size: NA; v_call: TRBV5-1; j_call: TRBJ2-7
cdr3_nt: TGCGCCAGCAGCCAGGACAGGGGGCGCGGAAACACCATATATTTT; cdr3_aa: CASSQDRGRGNTIYF; d_call: TRBD1; clone_size: NA; v_call: TRBV4-3; j_call: TRBJ1-3
cdr3_nt: TGTGCCAGTAGTACCCGAGACAGGGGGCTCGGTAATCAGCCCCAGCATTTT; cdr3_aa: CASSTRDRGLGNQPQHF; d_call: TRBD1; clone_size: NA; v_call: TRBV19; j_call: TRBJ1-5
cdr3_nt: TGTGCCAGCAGGGGTGATACTGAAGCTTTCTTT; cdr3_aa: CASRGDTEAFF; d_call: NA; clone_size: NA; v_call: TRBV2; j_call: TRBJ1-1
cdr3_nt: TGCGCCAGCAGCCAAGAGTACAGGGGTTTCACTGAAGCTTTCTTT; cdr3_aa: CASSQEYRGFTEAFF; d_call: TRBD1; clone_size: NA; v_call: TRBV4-1; j_call: TRBJ1-1
cdr3_nt: TGTGCCAGCAGCCAAGATCAGGATCGGCCCCTCCACTTT; cdr3_aa: CASSQDQDRPLHF; d_call: NA; clone_size: once; v_call: TRBV14; j_call: TRBJ1-6
cdr3_nt: TGTGCCAGCAGCCTACGGATGAACACTGAAGCTTTCTTT; cdr3_aa: CASSLRMNTEAFF; d_call: NA; clone_size: NA; v_call: TRBV7-9; j_call: TRBJ1-1
cdr3_nt: TGTGCCTGGAGTGGCGGACAGTCGAGCAATCAGCCCCAGCATTTT; cdr3_aa: CAWSGGQSSNQPQHF; d_call: NA; clone_size: NA; v_call: TRBV30; j_call: TRBJ1-5
cdr3_nt: TGTGCCAGCACCCGCAGTCCTAGCGGGGGGGTTGGTGTGGTTGGGGAGCTGTTTTTT; cdr3_aa: CASTRSPSGGVGVVGELFF; d_call: TRBD2; clone_size: NA; v_call: TRBV2; j_call: TRBJ2-2
cdr3_nt: TGTGCCAGCAGTTATCAGGGGGACACTGAAGCTTTCTTT; cdr3_aa: CASSYQGDTEAFF; d_call: TRBD1; clone_size: NA; v_call: TRBV12-3/TRBV12-4; j_call: TRBJ1-1
cdr3_nt: TGTGCCAGCAGTGACCCACCAGCCCTACAACTCAGGAACACTGAAGCTTTCTTT; cdr3_aa: CASSDPPALQLRNTEAFF; d_call: NA; clone_size: NA; v_call: TRBV6-4; j_call: TRBJ1-1
cdr3_nt: TGTGCCAGCAGCCAAGCATCGGGCTATGGCTACACCTTC; cdr3_aa: CASSQASGYGYTF; d_call: NA; clone_size: NA; v_call: TRBV9; j_call: TRBJ1-2
cdr3_nt: TGTGCCAGCAGAAGGAGCGGGGCCGCCTGGGCAGATACGCAGTATTTT; cdr3_aa: CASRRSGAAWADTQYF; d_call: TRBD2; clone_size: NA; v_call: TRBV3-1/TRBV3-2; j_call: TRBJ2-3
cdr3_nt: TGTGCCAGCAGTTTGGACTCCACTCAGCCCCAGCATTTT; cdr3_aa: CASSLDSTQPQHF; d_call: NA; clone_size: once; v_call: TRBV28; j_call: TRBJ1-5
cdr3_nt: TGCAGCGCGCGGGACGGAGAGAGCTCTGGAAACACCATATATTTT; cdr3_aa: CSARDGESSGNTIYF; d_call: NA; clone_size: NA; v_call: TRBV29-1; j_call: TRBJ1-3
cdr3_nt: TGTGCCAGCAGCCGGGACTTCCCTGGGACAGATACGCAGTATTTT; cdr3_aa: CASSRDFPGTDTQYF; d_call: NA; clone_size: NA; v_call: TRBV7-9; j_call: TRBJ2-3
cdr3_nt: TGTGCCAGCAGCTTTCGACAGGCTCCGAAGTTGTGGCCCCAGCATTTT; cdr3_aa: CASSFRQAPKLWPQHF; d_call: NA; clone_size: NA; v_call: TRBV5-4; j_call: TRBJ1-5
cdr3_nt: TGTGCCAGCAGTGAACAGGGGTGGGATAATTCACCCCTCCACTTT; cdr3_aa: CASSEQGWDNSPLHF; d_call: NA; clone_size: once; v_call: TRBV6-1; j_call: TRBJ1-6
cdr3_nt: TGTGCCAGCAGCTCATACCCGGGCCCCAAGTACTTC; cdr3_aa: CASSSYPGPKYF; d_call: NA; clone_size: NA; v_call: TRBV2; j_call: TRBJ2-5
cdr3_nt: TGTGCCAGCAGGGAAGTGTGGAATCAGCCCCAGCATTTT; cdr3_aa: CASREVWNQPQHF; d_call: NA; clone_size: NA; v_call: TRBV2; j_call: TRBJ1-5
cdr3_nt: TGCGCCAGCAGCTTTCAGGCTGGAAACACCATATATTTT; cdr3_aa: CASSFQAGNTIYF; d_call: NA; clone_size: once; v_call: TRBV5-1; j_call: TRBJ1-3
cdr3_nt: TGTGCCAGCAGTGATAGTAGTTGGCCGGGAGACTATGGCTACACCTTC; cdr3_aa: CASSDSSWPGDYGYTF; d_call: NA; clone_size: NA; v_call: TRBV2; j_call: TRBJ1-2
cdr3_nt: TGTGCCAGCAGACGGACAGGGGGGTCCTATGGCTACACCTTC; cdr3_aa: CASRRTGGSYGYTF; d_call: TRBD1; clone_size: NA; v_call: TRBV28; j_call: TRBJ1-2
cdr3_nt: TGTGCCAGCAGCTTATCAAGGAGGAGCCTTAATGAAAAACTGTTTTTT; cdr3_aa: CASSLSRRSLNEKLFF; d_call: NA; clone_size: NA; v_call: TRBV11-2; j_call: TRBJ1-4